The present T cell receptor beta chain was sequenced within a study of blood T cell repertoires in COVID-19. Whole-study context: The United States, Italy and Spain supplied acute and convalescent COVID-19 samples. The analysed material was cDNA or gDNA that came from T cells, B-cell-depleted T cells, or PBMCs.

Original methodology: Estimates of nucleated cell counts were drawn from the amplification of reference gene primers. Sequenced by immunoSEQ multiplex PCR; TCRdb stores in-frame clones only, minus some. V and J calls plus clone size are reproduced from that table; the DNA served to infer D and trimming. Of 180,000 or so clones in the sample, around 85% were seen once. The V and J ends lost 4 bases and 8 bases, in that order; junction bases with no gene match: 11. Looked up from germline, CDR1 is MNHEY and CDR2 is SVGAGI. The CDR3 length is 16 residues. This clonotype was obtained from a man in his 60s who had recovered from COVID-19. Sequenced: peripheral blood. The gene calls are TRBV6-5 and TRBJ2-3, with 11 bases aligning to TRBD2. The DNA for the CDR3 is TGTGCCAGCAGTTCGCTAGCGGGGGGCTACCGGAGTACGCAGTATTTT. This codes for CASSSLAGGYRSTQYF.